Listed below are T cell receptor beta chains from one sample, sequenced in a study of beta chain features in type 1 diabetes. Clones were read by immunoSEQ multiplex PCR, and TCRdb kept only the in-frame ones, dropping some. The sample has more than 60,000 clones; about three fifths are singletons. The specimen sequenced was Tregs from blood. Every receptor here comes from a woman aged 18-29 years in good health. Each CDR3 is given with its conserved first and last residue. A D gene is named only where the DNA matches it firmly. Size is omitted from some rows. Given values are once, few, many or a class for expanded clones.

d_call clone_size j_call v_call cdr3_aa cdr3_nt
. . TRBJ2-3 TRBV7-2 CASSYSSGGGSDTQYF TGTGCCAGCAGCTACAGCAGCGGAGGTGGGTCGGATACGCAGTATTTT
. few TRBJ1-2 TRBV6-6 CASSYQSGYTF TGTGCCAGCAGTTACCAGTCAGGTTACACCTTC
. . TRBJ1-4 TRBV30 CAWMGGWGEKLFF TGTGCCTGGATGGGAGGGTGGGGTGAAAAACTGTTTTTT
TRBD1 . TRBJ1-1 TRBV2 CASSLTGGTEAFF TGTGCCAGCAGTTTGACAGGGGGCACTGAAGCTTTCTTT
. . TRBJ1-2 TRBV10-3 CAIKKQGNYGYTF TGTGCCATCAAAAAACAGGGAAACTATGGCTACACCTTC
. . TRBJ1-2 TRBV18 CASSPQDSPNYGYTF TGTGCCAGCTCACCACAAGACAGCCCTAACTATGGCTACACCTTC
. few TRBJ2-2 TRBV10-3 CAISESGGGRELFF TGTGCCATCAGTGAGTCCGGCGGGGGCCGGGAGCTGTTTTTT
TRBD1 once TRBJ2-5 TRBV18 CASSPRDRGETQYF TGTGCCAGCTCACCCCGGGACAGGGGGGAGACCCAGTACTTC
. . TRBJ1-2 TRBV5-6 CASSLGTYGYTF TGTGCCAGCAGCTTGGGGACTTATGGCTACACCTTC
. . TRBJ1-3 TRBV6-5 CASSYSDFSGNTIYF TGTGCCAGCAGTTACAGTGACTTCTCTGGAAACACCATATATTTT
. few TRBJ1-4 TRBV7-9 CASSPRSADEKLFF TGTGCCAGCAGCCCACGGTCGGCGGATGAAAAACTGTTTTTT
. . TRBJ2-1 TRBV7-2 CASSFLGGISYNEQFF TGTGCCAGCAGCTTTCTTGGCGGAATCTCCTACAATGAGCAGTTCTTC
. . TRBJ1-1 TRBV18 CASSPEGGGAEAFF TGTGCCAGCTCACCAGAGGGAGGGGGGGCTGAAGCTTTCTTT
TRBD2 few TRBJ2-5 TRBV5-4 CASSFLAGGGYQETQYF TGTGCCAGCAGCTTCCTAGCGGGAGGGGGGTACCAAGAGACCCAGTACTTC
. . TRBJ1-1 TRBV4-3 CASSQDLRGTEAFF TGCGCCAGCAGCCAAGATCTCAGGGGCACTGAAGCTTTCTTT
TRBD1 . TRBJ1-5 TRBV10-3 CAIRGQMNQPQHF TGTGCCATCAGGGGACAGATGAATCAGCCCCAGCATTTT
TRBD2 few TRBJ2-1 TRBV7-2 CASSLGLAGGNEQFF TGTGCCAGCAGCCTGGGACTAGCGGGGGGCAATGAGCAGTTCTTC
. . TRBJ1-5 TRBV2 CASSVETGHRNPQHF TGTGCCAGCAGTGTGGAGACAGGCCACAGGAATCCCCAGCATTTT
. . TRBJ2-3 TRBV29-1 CSEITSTDTQYF TGCAGCGAGATTACTAGCACAGATACGCAGTATTTT
. few TRBJ1-5 TRBV7-9 CASSLEGRGNQPQHF TGTGCCAGCAGCTTAGAGGGGAGGGGCAATCAGCCCCAGCATTTT
TRBD2 . TRBJ2-3 TRBV7-8 CASPGGGGRDTQYF TGTGCCAGCCCCGGGGGGGGCGGGAGGGATACGCAGTATTTT
. . TRBJ2-7 TRBV11-2 CASSPSGGRGRTYEQYF TGTGCCAGCAGCCCCTCCGGTGGACGGGGGAGGACCTACGAGCAGTACTTC